The clone carrying this T cell receptor (beta chain) was recorded once. From germline, CDR1 is MNHEY and CDR2 SMNVEV (reference sequence). V dropped 6 bases and J dropped 3; count of bases not matched to a gene: 5. The CDR3 covers 14 residues. The source of the sample is a study of T cell changes during pregnancy in multiple sclerosis. Sequenced by immunoSEQ multiplex PCR; TCRdb stores in-frame clones only, minus some. The sample has tens of thousands of clones; about nine tenths are singletons. This chain connects TRBV27 to TRBJ2-7; 10 positions match TRBD1. The starting material was peripheral blood, obtained in the first trimester of pregnancy. The sequence was obtained from a female donor in good health, enrolled as a control in a pregnancy study. The CDR3 here is CASRPGQGFYEQYF. CDR3 in DNA: TGTGCCAGCAGGCCGGGACAGGGGTTCTACGAGCAGTACTTC.